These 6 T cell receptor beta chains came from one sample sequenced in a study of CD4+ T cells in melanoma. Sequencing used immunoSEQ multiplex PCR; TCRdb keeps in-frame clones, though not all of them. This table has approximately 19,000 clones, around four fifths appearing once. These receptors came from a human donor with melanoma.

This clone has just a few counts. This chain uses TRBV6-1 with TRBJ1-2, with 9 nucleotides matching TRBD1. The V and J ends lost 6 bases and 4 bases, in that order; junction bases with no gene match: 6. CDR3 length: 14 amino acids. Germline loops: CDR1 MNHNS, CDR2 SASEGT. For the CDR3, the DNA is TGTGCCAGCAGAAGACAGGGGGGAACCTATGGCTACACCTTC. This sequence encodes CASRRQGGTYGYTF.

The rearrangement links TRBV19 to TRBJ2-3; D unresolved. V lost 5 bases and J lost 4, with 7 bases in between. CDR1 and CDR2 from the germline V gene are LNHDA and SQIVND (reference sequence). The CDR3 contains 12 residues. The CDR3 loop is CASSRTPDTQYF. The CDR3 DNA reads TGTGCCAGTAGTCGCACCCCAGATACGCAGTATTTT.

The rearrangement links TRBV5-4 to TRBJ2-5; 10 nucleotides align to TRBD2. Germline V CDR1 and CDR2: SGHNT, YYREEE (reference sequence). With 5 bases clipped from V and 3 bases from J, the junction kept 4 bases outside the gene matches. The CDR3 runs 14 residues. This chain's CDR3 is CASSLAGAKETQYF. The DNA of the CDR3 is TGTGCCAGCAGTCTAGCGGGGGCCAAAGAGACCCAGTACTTC.

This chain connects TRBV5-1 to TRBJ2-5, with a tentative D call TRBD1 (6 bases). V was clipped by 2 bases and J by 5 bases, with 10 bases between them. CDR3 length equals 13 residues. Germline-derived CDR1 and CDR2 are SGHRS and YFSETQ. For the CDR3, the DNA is TGCGCCAGCAGCTTTCAGGGGCGGGAGACCCAGTACTTC. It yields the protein CASSFQGRETQYF.

The CDR3 nucleotides read TGTGCCAGCAGCCAAGCGGGACAGGGGACGGCCAATGAGCAGTTCTTC. Translating it yields CASSQAGQGTANEQFF. The chain links TRBV4-2 to TRBJ2-1; 10 bases align to TRBD1. Per the germline V gene, CDR1 is LGHNA and CDR2 is YNFKEQ. The CDR3 totals 16 residues. The V segment lost 1 base and the J segment 6 bases; nucleotides outside the gene matches: 6.

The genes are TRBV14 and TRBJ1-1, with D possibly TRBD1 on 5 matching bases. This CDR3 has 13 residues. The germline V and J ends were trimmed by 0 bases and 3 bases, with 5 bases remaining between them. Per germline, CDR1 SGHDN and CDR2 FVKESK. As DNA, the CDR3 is TGTGCCAGCAGCCAAGACAGGGACACTGAAGCTTTCTTT. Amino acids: CASSQDRDTEAFF.